The 15 T cell receptor beta chains presented below share a single source sample, sequenced in a study of T cells in Graves' hyperthyroidism and ophthalmopathy (dated by TCRdb to between 2018 and 2021). The library was produced with multiplex PCR. The sample was run on an Illumina HiSeq 2000. The TCR beta CDR3 regions were amplified from the RNA transcripts. The first round of RT-PCR for the TCR CDR3 was performed with the HTBI primer set and the Qiagen OneStep RT-PCR kit. TCRdb reanalyzed the raw reads on its own, using fastp at Q25 for trimming and MiXCR for clone calling, and kept in-frame beta chains. Each CDR3 protein gets just one entry, which takes the most common genes and DNA from the rows behind it. The sample table contains 550,000 to 800,000 distinct CDR3 sequences; only one count was recorded for around 16% of them. The top ten clonotypes cover roughly 16% of the sample. The specimen sequenced was blood. These receptors were taken from a man aged 45-60 years with Graves' hyperthyroidism.

This clonotype was counted a few times. This chain connects TRBV27 to TRBJ2-1; the match to TRBD2 covers 16 bases. J was trimmed by 12 bases and V by 5 bases; bases with no gene match: 7. The CDR3 extends over 15 amino acids. Per the germline V gene, CDR1 is MNHEY and CDR2 is SMNVEV (reference sequence). For the CDR3, the DNA is TGTGCCAGCAGTCCGGGGACTAGCGGGAGGGCCTGGCAGTTCTTC. This gives the protein CASSPGTSGRAWQFF.

This clonotype was detected a few times. The rearrangement uses TRBV29-1 and TRBJ2-7; D gene unclear. The CDR3 runs to 14 residues. The ends were cut back, 5 bases at V and 6 bases at J, with 20 bases in the middle. Germline values: CDR1 SQVTM, CDR2 ANQGSEA. The CDR3 protein is CSVSREAARSEQYF. For the CDR3, the DNA is TGCAGCGTTTCACGCGAGGCCGCCAGAAGCGAGCAGTACTTC.

For this clonotype: Compared with germline, one end of the junction differs, possibly owing to a read error. This chain connects TRBV10-3 to TRBJ1-1, with a tentative D call TRBD1 (5 bases). There are 14 residues in the CDR3. Germline CDR1 and CDR2: ENHRY and SYGVKD. CDR3 in DNA: TGTGCCATCCGGGACGGTGCTTCGAACACTGAGGCTTTCTTT. This gives the protein CAIRDGASNTEAFF.

At least ten counts were recorded for this clonotype. V usage is TRBV30 and J usage is TRBJ1-1; D call uncertain. The CDR3 has 13 residues. V shed 2 bases and J shed 8 bases, with 15 bases lying between them. Germline V gene lookup returns CDR1 GTSNPN and CDR2 SVGIG (reference sequence). CDR3 sequence: CAWSTTPRVEAFF. CDR3 nucleotides: TGTGCCTGGAGTACTACGCCAAGGGTAGAAGCTTTCTTT.

This sequence joins TRBV4-2 and TRBJ2-7, with TRBD2 matching over 9 bases. Germline values: CDR1 LGHNA, CDR2 YNFKEQ. J was trimmed by 7 bases and V by 0 bases; bases with no gene match: 13. There are 17 residues in the CDR3. In DNA form, the CDR3 reads TGTGCCAGCAGCCAAGATTCGGTAGCGGGAGCATCGCGGGAGCAGTACTTC. Its protein product is CASSQDSVAGASREQYF.

The chain recombines TRBV3-1 with TRBJ1-5, with D tentatively TRBD1 (5 bases). CDR1 and CDR2 from the germline V gene are LGHDT and YNNKEL (reference sequence). The CDR3 extends over 15 amino acids. Trimming shortened V by 1 base and J by 4 bases, and 11 bases separated the two germline ends. The CDR3: CASSQGQGFNQPQHF. The CDR3 nucleotides are TGTGCCAGCAGCCAAGGTCAGGGTTTTAATCAGCCCCAGCATTTT.

This clonotype was observed a handful of times. The chain combines TRBV6-1 with TRBJ2-3; D unresolved. The V end lost 7 bases, the J end lost 8 bases, and 10 bases lay between the germline ends. Germline V lookup: CDR1 MNHNS, CDR2 SASEGT. There are 11 residues in the CDR3. The CDR3 nucleotides read TGTGCCAGCATGGATCATTTTACGCAGTATTTT. Translation gives CASMDHFTQYF.

This clonotype was counted between two and nine times. The chain uses TRBV18 and TRBJ2-1; D uncertain. The CDR3 length is 15 residues. The germline V gene encodes CDR1 KGHSH and CDR2 LQKENI. V dropped 0 bases and J dropped 4 bases, with 10 bases sitting between them. The chain's CDR3 is CASSPPSRGYNEQFF. The DNA of the CDR3 is TGTGCCAGCTCACCACCCTCGCGCGGATACAATGAGCAGTTCTTC.

CDR3 in DNA: TGTGCCAGCAGACCCCGGGAGGCTCACACTGAAGCTTTCTTT. This gives the protein CASRPREAHTEAFF. V gene TRBV4-2 combines with J gene TRBJ1-1, with D unresolved. Trimming cost V 6 bases and J 3 bases, with 14 bases left between them. Germline V gene data show CDR1 as LGHNA and CDR2 as YNFKEQ. This CDR3 is built from 14 residues.

This clonotype was detected ten times or more. V usage is TRBV20-1 and J usage is TRBJ2-2; 7 nucleotides agree with TRBD2. V lost 0 bases and J lost 3; bases outside the gene matches: 10. Germline-derived CDR1 and CDR2 are DFQATT and SNEGSKA (reference sequence). The CDR3 has 17 residues. In nucleotides, the CDR3 is TGCAGTGCTAGAGATGTTGAGAGGGACTACTACACCGGGGAGCTGTTTTTT. It specifies CSARDVERDYYTGELFF.

On this clonotype: This may arise from a read error, as a much more abundant clone is one base away. V gene TRBV10-3 combines with J gene TRBJ1-1; 10 bases are a match to TRBD1. The germline CDR1 and CDR2 sequences are ENHRY and SYGVKD. There are 13 residues in the CDR3. The CDR3 spells CATLDRGYTEACF. CDR3 sequence (DNA): TGTGCCACCTTGGACAGGGGGTACACTGAAGCTTGCTTT.

This clonotype was detected ten times or more. This chain joins TRBV29-1 and TRBJ2-7; 9 positions agree with TRBD2. CDR1 is SQVTM, CDR2 ANQGSEA, per germline. V shed 7 bases and J 7 bases; nucleotides not matched to a gene: 11. CDR3 length: 13 amino acids. In DNA form, the CDR3 reads TGCAGCGCGGCCTTGCGGGAGGGTAAAGAGCAGTACTTC. Amino acids: CSAALREGKEQYF.

At least ten counts were recorded for this clonotype. The rearrangement joins TRBV6-2 or TRBV6-3 to TRBJ1-1, with a tentative D call TRBD1 (5 bases). The germline V gene encodes CDR1 MNHEY and CDR2 SVGEGT. This CDR3 is built from 13 residues. V gave up 2 bases and J gave up 10 bases, with 14 bases separating them. In nucleotides, the CDR3 is TGTGCCAGCAGTTACGCAGGGTCGGCGATAGCTTTCTTT. Translation gives CASSYAGSAIAFF.

J is TRBJ2-1 and V is TRBV18; 10 bases line up with TRBD2. This CDR3 comprises 16 residues. From germline, CDR1 is KGHSH and CDR2 LQKENI. V shed 4 bases, J shed 5 bases, and the junction held 8 bases outside the gene matches. CDR3 sequence (DNA): TGTGCCAGCTCACTCTTGCCGGGACTAGCGAACAATGAGCAGTTCTTC. It yields the protein CASSLLPGLANNEQFF.

The V call is TRBV25-1, the J call TRBJ2-7, with TRBD1 matching over 8 bases. Trimming took 8 bases from V and 2 from J; bases not matched to a gene: 5. The CDR3 consists of 13 residues. Germline CDR1 and CDR2: MGHDK and SYGVNS. The CDR3 reads CASVDRGTYEQYF. The DNA of the CDR3 is TGTGCCAGCGTTGACAGGGGCACCTACGAGCAGTACTTC.